This TCR beta chain is drawn from a study of beta chain features in type 1 diabetes. Of note for this clone: Its specificity is not known.

Isolated RNA was reverse transcribed in full, so expressed TCRB transcripts were sequenced. Produced via immunoSEQ multiplex PCR; TCRdb's table is partial and in-frame only. The repertoire holds a few hundred thousand clones, with roughly 20% as singletons. Regarding the study as a whole: Within each of all four CD4+ subsets, Type 1 diabetes patients had TCRB CDR3s that were moderately but significantly shorter.

V gave up 1 base and J gave up 4 bases, with 11 bases separating them. This CDR3 region has 14 residues. Germline loops: CDR1 SEHNR, CDR2 FQNEAQ (reference sequence). This TCR was sampled from a woman aged 40 to 50 with type 1 diabetes. V usage is TRBV7-9 and J usage is TRBJ2-7; D uncertain. The sequencing sample was made of naive CD4+ T cells from blood. CDR3 loop: CASSLDGRLYEQYF. In nucleotides, the CDR3 is TGTGCCAGCAGCTTAGATGGCAGGTTATACGAGCAGTACTTC. The whole variable domain, remainder taken from reference TRBV7-9 and TRBJ2-7, is DTGVSQNPRHKITKRGQNVTFRCDPISEHNRLYWYRQTLGQGPEFLTYFQNEAQLEKSRLLSDRFSAERPKGSFSTLEIQRTEQGDSAMYLCASSLDGRLYEQYFGPGTRLTVT.